This is a list of T cell receptor beta chains from one sample in a study of blood T cell repertoires in COVID-19. Using immunoSEQ multiplex PCR, the repertoire was profiled, and TCRdb retains in-frame clones only, with some absent. The sample holds under 200,000 clones, under 85% seen once. Source material: peripheral blood. Source of these receptors: a woman of 80 years or more with acute or convalescent COVID-19. CDR3s include the opening cysteine and the closing phenylalanine or tryptophan. Fields, in order: D gene, V gene, clone size, J gene, CDR3 DNA, CDR3 protein. A D gene is named only where the DNA matches it firmly. Where a row states a size, it is once, few, many or the class of an expanded clone; other rows omit it.

TRBD1	TRBV5-1	-	TRBJ2-6	TGCGCCAGCAGCTTGTTGGGACAGGGGTCTCCTCCTGGGGCCAACGTCCTGACTTTC	CASSLLGQGSPPGANVLTF
-	TRBV5-1	-	TRBJ2-2	TGCGCCAGCAGCTTGGTTGGCATTTATGACGGGGAGCTGTTTTTT	CASSLVGIYDGELFF
TRBD2	TRBV7-9	-	TRBJ2-1	TGTGCCAGCACCATAGGCACGGCGGGAGGACCCTACAATGAGCAGTTCTTC	CASTIGTAGGPYNEQFF
TRBD2	TRBV5-6	-	TRBJ2-1	TGTGCCAGCAGCTTGTATAGCGGGAGCACCAAGCGACGCAATGAGCAGTTCTTC	CASSLYSGSTKRRNEQFF
-	TRBV7-8	-	TRBJ1-2	TGTGCCAGCAGCCCCCTCAGGGGAGCTAACTATGGCTACACCTTC	CASSPLRGANYGYTF
TRBD1	TRBV2	-	TRBJ1-6	TGTGCCAGCAGCCCGACAGGGGGGGTAAGCACTTCACCCCTCCACTTT	CASSPTGGVSTSPLHF
TRBD2	TRBV4-3	-	TRBJ2-3	TGCGCCAGCAGCCAAGACAGTGGCGGGGGGACTTCAGATACGCAGTATTTT	CASSQDSGGGTSDTQYF
TRBD2	TRBV6-2/TRBV6-3	-	TRBJ2-7	TGTGCCAGCAGCGAAGGGGCGGGAGACTCCTCCTACGAGCAGTACTTC	CASSEGAGDSSYEQYF
-	TRBV27	-	TRBJ2-7	TGTGCCAGCAGTTTATCCATCTACGAGCAGTACTTC	CASSLSIYEQYF
-	TRBV18	-	TRBJ2-5	TGTGCCAGCTCACCCCTGGCCGAGACCCAGTACTTC	CASSPLAETQYF
-	TRBV4-3	-	TRBJ1-1	TGCGCCAGCAGCCAAGCGTCTGGCGGATCTGAAGCTTTCTTT	CASSQASGGSEAFF
TRBD1	TRBV11-3	once	TRBJ1-1	TGTGCCAGCAGCCCAAGGACAGGGTCTCACACTGAAGCTTTCTTT	CASSPRTGSHTEAFF
TRBD2	TRBV3-1/TRBV3-2	-	TRBJ2-1	TGTGCCAGCAGCCAAATAGCGGGGGGGCACAATGAGCAGTTCTTC	CASSQIAGGHNEQFF
TRBD1	TRBV19	-	TRBJ1-5	TGTGCCAGTAGGCTGACAGGGGACGGCCAGCCCCAGCATTTT	CASRLTGDGQPQHF
TRBD1	TRBV6-5	-	TRBJ1-3	TGTGCCAGCAGAACGGGGGGACAGGACATATATTTT	CASRTGGQDIYF
TRBD1	TRBV27	-	TRBJ2-7	TGTGCCAGCAGACGAACCCCGGGACAGGGTAAAGAGCAGTACTTC	CASRRTPGQGKEQYF
TRBD1	TRBV6-5	-	TRBJ1-1	TGTGCCAGCAGGCGAGACAGGGACACTGAAGCTTTCTTT	CASRRDRDTEAFF
-	TRBV12-2	once	TRBJ1-1	TGTGCAAGTCGCCAAAGAGGACAGGGCGGGTTCACTGAAGCTTTCTTT	CASRQRGQGGFTEAFF
TRBD1	TRBV7-8	-	TRBJ1-6	TGTGCCAGCAGACCCACCGGGGGGACAGGAGAATCACCCCTCCACTTT	CASRPTGGTGESPLHF
-	TRBV7-8	once	TRBJ2-7	TGTGCCAGCAGTCCACGGGATACCTACGAGCAGTACTTC	CASSPRDTYEQYF
-	TRBV11-3	-	TRBJ2-3	TGTGCCAGCAGCTTCTCGGGGGGCCGCACAGATACGCAGTATTTT	CASSFSGGRTDTQYF
TRBD1	TRBV6-5	-	TRBJ1-2	TGTGCCAGCAGTTCAAGGAATGGACAGGGGGCTTTCGGCTACACCTTC	CASSSRNGQGAFGYTF
TRBD2	TRBV30	once	TRBJ2-3	TGTGCCTGGAGTGTACGGCGGAGCGGGGGGACAGATACGCAGTATTTT	CAWSVRRSGGTDTQYF
TRBD1	TRBV2	-	TRBJ2-1	TGTGCCAGCAGGCCGGGACAGGGGGCGTCCTACAATGAGCAGTTCTTC	CASRPGQGASYNEQFF
-	TRBV19	-	TRBJ2-5	TGTGCCAGTAGTATAGGGGCAGGCCCCCAAGAGACCCAGTACTTC	CASSIGAGPQETQYF
-	TRBV7-9	-	TRBJ2-3	TGTGCCAGCAGCTTAGTTTCCACCGACAGTCGATTT	CASSLVSTDSRF
-	TRBV14	-	TRBJ2-5	TGTGCCAGCAGCCAAGATGCGGACAGCCCACAGTACTTC	CASSQDADSPQYF
-	TRBV2	-	TRBJ1-1	TGTGCCAGCAAGGAGGGGTCGGGGACTGAAGCTTTCTTT	CASKEGSGTEAFF
TRBD1	TRBV5-5	-	TRBJ2-6	TGTGCCAGCAGCTCCCCCCGCGGGACAGGACCATCTGGGGCCAACGTCCTGACTTTC	CASSSPRGTGPSGANVLTF
-	TRBV29-1	-	TRBJ1-1	TGCAGCGTTAACAGGGAGCGGGGTACTGAAGCTTTCTTT	CSVNRERGTEAFF
-	TRBV6-1	-	TRBJ1-1	TGTGCCAGCAGTGAAGTGGGCAGGGGTTCCCCTGAAGCTTTCTTT	CASSEVGRGSPEAFF
TRBD2	TRBV4-1	-	TRBJ2-7	TGCGCCAGCAGCCATCGGGAGGGGCAGGGCGAGCAGTACTTC	CASSHREGQGEQYF
TRBD1	TRBV5-6	-	TRBJ1-2	TGTGCCAGCAGCACCGGGACAGCTAACTATGGCTACACCTTC	CASSTGTANYGYTF